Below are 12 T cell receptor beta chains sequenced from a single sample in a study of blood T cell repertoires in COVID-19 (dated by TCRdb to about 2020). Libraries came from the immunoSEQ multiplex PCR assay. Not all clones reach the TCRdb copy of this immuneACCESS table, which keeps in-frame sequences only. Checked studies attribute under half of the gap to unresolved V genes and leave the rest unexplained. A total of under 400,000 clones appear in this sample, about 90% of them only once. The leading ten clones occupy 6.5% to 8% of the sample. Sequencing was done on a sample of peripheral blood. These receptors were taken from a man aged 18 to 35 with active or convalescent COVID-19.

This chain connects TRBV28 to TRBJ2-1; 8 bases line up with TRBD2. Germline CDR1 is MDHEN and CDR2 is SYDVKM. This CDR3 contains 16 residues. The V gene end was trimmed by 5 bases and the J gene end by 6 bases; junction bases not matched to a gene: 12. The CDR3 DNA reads TGTGCCAGCAGTCCGCTGAGAACGGGGGGGCGCAATGAGCAGTTCTTC. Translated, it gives CASSPLRTGGRNEQFF.

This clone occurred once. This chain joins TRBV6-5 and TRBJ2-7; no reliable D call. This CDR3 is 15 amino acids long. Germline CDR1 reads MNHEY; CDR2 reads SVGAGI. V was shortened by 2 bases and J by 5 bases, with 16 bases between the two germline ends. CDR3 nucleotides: TGTGCCAGCAGTTACAATCAGGTTAAGGCTGACGAGCAGTACTTC. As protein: CASSYNQVKADEQYF.

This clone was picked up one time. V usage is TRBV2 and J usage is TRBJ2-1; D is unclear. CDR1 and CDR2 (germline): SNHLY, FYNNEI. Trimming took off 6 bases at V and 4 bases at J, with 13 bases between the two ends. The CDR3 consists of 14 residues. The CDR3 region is CASRRATSYNEQFF. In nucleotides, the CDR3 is TGTGCCAGCAGGCGAGCGACTTCTTACAATGAGCAGTTCTTC. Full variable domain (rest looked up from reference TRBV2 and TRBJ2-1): EPEVTQTPSHQVTQMGQEVILRCVPISNHLYFYWYRQILGQKVEFLVSFYNNEISEKSEIFDDQFSVERPDGSNFTLKIRSTKLEDSAMYFCASRRATSYNEQFFGPGTRLTVL.

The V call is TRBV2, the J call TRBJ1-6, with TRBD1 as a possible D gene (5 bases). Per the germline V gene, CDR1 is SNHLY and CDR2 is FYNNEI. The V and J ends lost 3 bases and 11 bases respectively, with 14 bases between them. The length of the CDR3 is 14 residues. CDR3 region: CASSEGQGLAPLHF. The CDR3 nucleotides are TGTGCCAGCAGTGAGGGTCAGGGTTTGGCACCCCTCCACTTT.

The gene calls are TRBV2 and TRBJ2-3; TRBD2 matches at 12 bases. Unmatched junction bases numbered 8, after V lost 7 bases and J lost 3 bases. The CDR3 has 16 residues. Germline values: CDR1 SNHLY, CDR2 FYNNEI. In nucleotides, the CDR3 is TGTGCCAGCAAAAGGCTAGCGGGGGGGCGAACAGATACGCAGTATTTT. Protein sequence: CASKRLAGGRTDTQYF.

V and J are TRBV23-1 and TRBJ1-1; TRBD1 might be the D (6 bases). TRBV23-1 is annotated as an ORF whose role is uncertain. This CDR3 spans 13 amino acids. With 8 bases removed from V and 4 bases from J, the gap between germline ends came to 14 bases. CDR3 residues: CASLPGDGTEAFF. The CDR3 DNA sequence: TGCGCCAGCCTTCCAGGGGACGGCACTGAAGCTTTCTTT.

CDR3 nucleotide sequence: TGTGCCAGCAGAAAGACAGGGATCTATAATTCACCCCTCCACTTT. Translated: CASRKTGIYNSPLHF. The gene calls are TRBV6-5 and TRBJ1-6; 7 bases map to TRBD1. The ends lost 6 bases at V and 3 bases at J; junction bases unmatched: 5. Germline CDR1 is MNHEY and CDR2 is SVGAGI. The CDR3 runs to 15 residues.

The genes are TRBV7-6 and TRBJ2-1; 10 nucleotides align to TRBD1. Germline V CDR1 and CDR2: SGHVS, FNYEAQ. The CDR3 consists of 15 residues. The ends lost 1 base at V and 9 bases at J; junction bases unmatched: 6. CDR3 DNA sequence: TGTGCCAGCAGCTTAGTTGGGACAGGGGCGAGTGAGCAGTTCTTC. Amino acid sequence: CASSLVGTGASEQFF.

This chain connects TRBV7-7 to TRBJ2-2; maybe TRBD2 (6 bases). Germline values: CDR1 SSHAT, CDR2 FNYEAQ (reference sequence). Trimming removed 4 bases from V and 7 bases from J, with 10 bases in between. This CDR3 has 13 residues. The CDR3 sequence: CASSSGDYGELFF. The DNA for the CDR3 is TGTGCCAGCAGCTCGGGAGACTACGGGGAGCTGTTTTTT.

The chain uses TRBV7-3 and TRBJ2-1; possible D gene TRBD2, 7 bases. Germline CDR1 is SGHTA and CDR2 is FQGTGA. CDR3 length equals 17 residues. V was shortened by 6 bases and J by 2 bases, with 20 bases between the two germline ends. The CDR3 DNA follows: TGTGCCAGCAGTAGGTTTGGGGCGGGGGCCCCCTACAATGAGCAGTTCTTC. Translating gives CASSRFGAGAPYNEQFF.

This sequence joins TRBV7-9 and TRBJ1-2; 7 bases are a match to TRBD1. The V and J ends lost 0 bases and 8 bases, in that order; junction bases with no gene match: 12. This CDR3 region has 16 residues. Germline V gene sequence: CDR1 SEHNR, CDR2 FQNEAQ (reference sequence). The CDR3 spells CASSLANSLTGRGYTF. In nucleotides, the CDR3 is TGTGCCAGCAGCTTAGCAAACAGCCTGACAGGGAGAGGCTACACCTTC. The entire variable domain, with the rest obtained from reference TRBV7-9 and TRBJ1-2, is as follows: DTGVSQNPRHKITKRGQNVTFRCDPISEHNRLYWYRQTLGQGPEFLTYFQNEAQLEKSRLLSDRFSAERPKGSFSTLEIQRTEQGDSAMYLCASSLANSLTGRGYTFGSGTRLTVV.

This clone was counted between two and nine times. CDR3 amino acids: CASSPVRGRKETQYF. The CDR3 DNA sequence: TGTGCCAGCAGTCCGGTGAGGGGGCGAAAAGAGACCCAGTACTTC. V is TRBV28 and J is TRBJ2-5; 7 nucleotides agree with TRBD1. V lost 5 bases and J lost 3; bases outside the gene matches: 9. The CDR3 is made up of 15 amino acids. Looked up from germline, CDR1 is MDHEN and CDR2 is SYDVKM.